This T cell receptor beta chain was found in a study of blood T cell repertoires in COVID-19. At the level of the study: Acute and convalescent COVID-19 specimens originated in the United States, Italy and Spain.

The data were produced by immunoSEQ multiplex PCR, yet TCRdb's version contains in-frame clones alone and is incomplete. Of about 88,000 clones in the sample, more than 75% are singletons; the top ten hold 14%. The CDR3 has 14 residues. V lost 5 bases to trimming and J lost 8 bases, with 15 bases between them. CDR1 SGHNT and CDR2 YENEEA come from the germline V gene. The sample holds one count of this clone. The chain couples TRBV11-3 to TRBJ2-2, with TRBD1 as a possible D gene (5 bases). Material: peripheral blood. This clonotype was sampled from a woman aged 70-85 years with acute or convalescent COVID-19. As DNA, the CDR3 is TGTGCCAGCAGCGCGCGATCAGGGCCTGGGGAGCTGTTTTTT. Translated, it gives CASSARSGPGELFF.